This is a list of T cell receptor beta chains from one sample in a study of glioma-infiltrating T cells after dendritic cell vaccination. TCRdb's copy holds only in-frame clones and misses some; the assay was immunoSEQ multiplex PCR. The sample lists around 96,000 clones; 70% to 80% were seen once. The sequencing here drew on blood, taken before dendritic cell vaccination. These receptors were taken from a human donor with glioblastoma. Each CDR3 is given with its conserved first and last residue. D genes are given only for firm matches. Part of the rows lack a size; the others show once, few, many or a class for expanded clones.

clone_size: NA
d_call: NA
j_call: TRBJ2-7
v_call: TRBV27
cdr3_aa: CASTKQGGPYEQYF
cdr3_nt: TGTGCCAGCACCAAACAGGGGGGGCCTTACGAGCAGTACTTC

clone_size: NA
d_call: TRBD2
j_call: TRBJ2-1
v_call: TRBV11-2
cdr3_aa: CASSFSGGGGNEQFF
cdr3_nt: TGTGCCAGCAGCTTTAGCGGGGGGGGAGGCAATGAGCAGTTCTTC

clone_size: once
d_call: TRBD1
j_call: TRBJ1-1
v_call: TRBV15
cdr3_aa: CATSLTGDTEAFF
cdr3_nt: TGTGCCACCAGCCTGACAGGGGACACTGAAGCTTTCTTT

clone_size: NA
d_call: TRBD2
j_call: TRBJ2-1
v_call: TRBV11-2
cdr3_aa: CASSAGTTNEQFF
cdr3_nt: TGTGCCAGCAGCGCCGGGACTACCAATGAGCAGTTCTTC

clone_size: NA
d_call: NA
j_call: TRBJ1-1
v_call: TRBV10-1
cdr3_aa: CASSERRGAEAFF
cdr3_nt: TGCGCCAGCAGTGAGAGGAGGGGTGCTGAAGCTTTCTTT

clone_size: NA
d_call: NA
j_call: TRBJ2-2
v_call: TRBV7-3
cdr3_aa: CASSLIPKDTGELFF
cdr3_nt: TGTGCCAGCAGCTTAATTCCTAAAGACACCGGGGAGCTGTTTTTT

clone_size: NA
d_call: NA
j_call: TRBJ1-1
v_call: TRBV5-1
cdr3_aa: CASSLELGAAEAFF
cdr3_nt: TGCGCCAGCAGCTTGGAGCTGGGGGCCGCTGAAGCTTTCTTT

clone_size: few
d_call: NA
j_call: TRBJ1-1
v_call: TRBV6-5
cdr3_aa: CASRNRVDRNTEAFF
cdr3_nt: TGTGCCAGCAGAAACAGGGTTGATAGGAACACTGAAGCTTTCTTT

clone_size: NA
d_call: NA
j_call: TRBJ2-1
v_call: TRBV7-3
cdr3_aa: CASSTNRDNEQFF
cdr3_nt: TGTGCCAGCAGCACAAACAGGGACAATGAGCAGTTCTTC

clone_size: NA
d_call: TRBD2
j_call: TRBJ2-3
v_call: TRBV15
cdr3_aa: CASEPGTSGRGTDTQYF
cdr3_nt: TGTGCCTCCGAGCCCGGGACTAGCGGGAGAGGCACAGATACGCAGTATTTT

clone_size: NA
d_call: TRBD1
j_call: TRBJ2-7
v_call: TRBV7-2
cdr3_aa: CASSRDRGTYEQYF
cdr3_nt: TGTGCCAGCAGCAGGGACAGGGGCACCTACGAGCAGTACTTC

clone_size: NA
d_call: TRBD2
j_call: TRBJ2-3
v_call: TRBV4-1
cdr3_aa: CASSVTGGLEIADTQYF
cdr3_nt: TGCGCCAGCAGCGTTACGGGGGGACTAGAGATTGCAGATACGCAGTATTTT

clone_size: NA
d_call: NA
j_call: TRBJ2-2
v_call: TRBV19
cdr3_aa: CASSIDGNTGELFF
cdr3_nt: TGTGCCAGTAGTATAGACGGGAACACCGGGGAGCTGTTTTTT

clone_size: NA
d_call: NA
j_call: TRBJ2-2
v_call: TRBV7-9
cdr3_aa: CASSRQESNTGELFF
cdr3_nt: TGTGCCAGCAGCCGCCAGGAATCGAACACCGGGGAGCTGTTTTTT

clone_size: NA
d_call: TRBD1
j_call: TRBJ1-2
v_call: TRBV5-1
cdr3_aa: CASSRETGTASGYTF
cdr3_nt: TGCGCCAGCAGCAGGGAAACCGGGACAGCGTCGGGCTACACCTTC

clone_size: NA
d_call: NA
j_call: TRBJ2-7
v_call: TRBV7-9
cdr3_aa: CASSQTGTYEQYF
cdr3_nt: TGTGCCAGCAGCCAAACAGGGACCTACGAGCAGTACTTC

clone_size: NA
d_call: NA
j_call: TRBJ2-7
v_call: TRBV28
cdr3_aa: CASSLPLGVGYEQYF
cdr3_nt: TGTGCCAGCAGTTTACCCCTCGGGGTTGGCTACGAGCAGTACTTC

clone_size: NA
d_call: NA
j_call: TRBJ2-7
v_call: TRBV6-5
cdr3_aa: CASSWQVSYEQYF
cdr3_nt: TGTGCCAGCAGTTGGCAGGTCTCCTACGAGCAGTACTTC

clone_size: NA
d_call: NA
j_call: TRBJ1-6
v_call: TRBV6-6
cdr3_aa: CASSKGTRHNSPLHF
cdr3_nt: TGTGCCAGCAGTAAGGGGACACGACATAATTCACCCCTCCACTTT

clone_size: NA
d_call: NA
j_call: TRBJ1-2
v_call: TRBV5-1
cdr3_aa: CASRYKANYGYTF
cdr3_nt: TGCGCCAGCAGATACAAAGCTAACTATGGCTACACCTTC

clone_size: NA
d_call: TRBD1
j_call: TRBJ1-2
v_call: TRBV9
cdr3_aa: CASSGAGGTGTYGYTF
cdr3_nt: TGTGCCAGCAGCGGAGCTGGAGGGACAGGGACCTATGGCTACACCTTC

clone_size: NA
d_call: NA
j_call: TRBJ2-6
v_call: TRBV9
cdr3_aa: CASSVRSGANVLTF
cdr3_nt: TGTGCCAGCAGCGTGAGGTCTGGGGCCAACGTCCTGACTTTC

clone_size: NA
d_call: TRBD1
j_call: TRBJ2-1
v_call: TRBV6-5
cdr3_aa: CASSRRTGGVNEQFF
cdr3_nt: TGTGCCAGCAGTCGTCGGACAGGGGGAGTGAATGAGCAGTTCTTC

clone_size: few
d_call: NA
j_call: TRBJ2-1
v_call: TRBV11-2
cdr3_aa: CASSPSIGAEYNEQFF
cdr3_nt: TGTGCCAGCAGCCCCTCAATTGGGGCCGAGTACAATGAGCAGTTCTTC

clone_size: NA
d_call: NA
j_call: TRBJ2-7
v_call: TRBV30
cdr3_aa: CAGGNGPEQYF
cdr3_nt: TGTGCCGGAGGAAACGGGCCCGAGCAGTACTTC

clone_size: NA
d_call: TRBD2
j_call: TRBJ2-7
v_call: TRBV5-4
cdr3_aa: CASSLGGGSYEQYF
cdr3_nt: TGTGCCAGCAGCTTGGGGGGGGGCTCCTACGAGCAGTACTTC

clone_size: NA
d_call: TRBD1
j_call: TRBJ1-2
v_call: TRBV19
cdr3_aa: CASRPGQGAVYGYTF
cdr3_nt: TGTGCCAGTAGACCGGGACAGGGGGCGGTCTATGGCTACACCTTC

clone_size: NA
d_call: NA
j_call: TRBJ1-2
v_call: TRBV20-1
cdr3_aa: CSATGMDGYTF
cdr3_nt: TGCAGTGCTACAGGGATGGATGGCTACACCTTC

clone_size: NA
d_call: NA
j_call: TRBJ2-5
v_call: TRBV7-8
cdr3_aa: CASSLALLKTQYF
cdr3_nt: TGTGCCAGCAGCTTAGCTCTCTTAAAGACCCAGTACTTC

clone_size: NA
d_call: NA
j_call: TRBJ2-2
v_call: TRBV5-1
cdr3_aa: CASSPGDTGELFF
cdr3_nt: TGCGCCAGCAGCCCGGGGGATACCGGGGAGCTGTTTTTT

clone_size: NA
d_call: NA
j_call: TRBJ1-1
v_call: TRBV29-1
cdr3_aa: CSVWRGTEAFF
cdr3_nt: TGCAGCGTCTGGCGGGGCACTGAAGCTTTCTTT

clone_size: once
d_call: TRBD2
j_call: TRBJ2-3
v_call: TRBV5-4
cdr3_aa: CASSLAGLAGGTDTQYF
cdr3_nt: TGTGCCAGCAGCTTGGCCGGACTAGCGGGGGGGACAGATACGCAGTATTTT